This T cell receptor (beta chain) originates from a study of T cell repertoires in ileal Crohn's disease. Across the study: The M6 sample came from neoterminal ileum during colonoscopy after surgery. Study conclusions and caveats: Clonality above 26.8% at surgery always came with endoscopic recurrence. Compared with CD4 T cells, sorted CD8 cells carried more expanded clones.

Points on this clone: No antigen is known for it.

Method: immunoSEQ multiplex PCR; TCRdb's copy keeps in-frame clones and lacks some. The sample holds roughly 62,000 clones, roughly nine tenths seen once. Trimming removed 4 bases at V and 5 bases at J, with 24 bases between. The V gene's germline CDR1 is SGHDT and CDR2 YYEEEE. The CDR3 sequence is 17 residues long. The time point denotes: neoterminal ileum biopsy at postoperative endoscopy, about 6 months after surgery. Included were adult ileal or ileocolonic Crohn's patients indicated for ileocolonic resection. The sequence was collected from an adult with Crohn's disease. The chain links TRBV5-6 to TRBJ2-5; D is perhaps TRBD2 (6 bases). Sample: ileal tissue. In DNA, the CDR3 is TGTGCCAGCAGCGCGCCCTCTAGCGTATCCAGGTGGGAGACCCAGTACTTC. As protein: CASSAPSSVSRWETQYF.